Listed here are 6 T cell receptor beta chains from one sample, sequenced in a study of OX40 agonist ivuxolimab in advanced cancers. TCRdb's copy holds only in-frame clones and misses some; the assay was immunoSEQ multiplex PCR. Of roughly 89,000 clones in the sample, about 80% were seen once. The sequences come from CD4+ or CD8+ T cells sorted from blood, collected in a trial of the OX40 agonist ivuxolimab. The origin of the receptors is an adult with an advanced solid tumor such as melanoma, head and neck, liver or kidney cancer.

The rearrangement joins TRBV7-2 to TRBJ2-7; no reliable D call. The CDR3 length is 13 residues. Germline V lookup: CDR1 SGHTA, CDR2 FQGNSA. Trimming removed 5 bases from V and 0 bases from J, with 8 bases in between. The CDR3: CASSRRSSYEQYF. The DNA of the CDR3 is TGTGCCAGCAGCCGTCGGTCCTCCTACGAGCAGTACTTC. Full variable domain (outside the CDR3, taken from reference TRBV7-2 and TRBJ2-7): GAGVSQSPSNKVTEKGKDVELRCDPISGHTALYWYRQSLGQGLEFLIYFQGNSAPDKSGLPSDRFSAERTGGSVSTLTIQRTQQEDSAVYLCASSRRSSYEQYFGPGTRLTVT.

This sequence joins TRBV5-6 and TRBJ1-2; D is unclear. Deletions cut 2 bases from V and 4 bases from J, with 15 bases between. Germline CDR1 SGHDT, CDR2 YYEEEE. The CDR3 sequence is 15 residues long. CDR3 protein: CASSFGSAIFYGYTF. CDR3 DNA: TGTGCCAGCAGCTTTGGGTCAGCAATCTTCTATGGCTACACCTTC.

V and J are TRBV30 and TRBJ1-3; the D gene is possibly TRBD1 (6 bases). CDR1 and CDR2 from the germline V gene are GTSNPN and SVGIG (reference sequence). The CDR3 totals 16 residues. V was cut by 4 bases and J by 0 bases, with 16 bases left in between. The CDR3 region has the DNA TGTGCCTGGACCGCGGGACACACACACTCTGGAAACACCATATATTTT. Its translation is CAWTAGHTHSGNTIYF.

V usage is TRBV7-2 and J usage is TRBJ2-1; D is ambiguous. The CDR3 is made up of 16 amino acids. V was clipped by 0 bases and J by 7 bases, with 16 bases between them. CDR1 is SGHTA and CDR2 is FQGNSA in the germline V gene. CDR3 bases: TGTGCCAGCAGCTTAGCGCGTTGGTCACGGGCAAATGAGCAGTTCTTC. As protein: CASSLARWSRANEQFF.

The rearrangement links TRBV4-2 to TRBJ2-7; either TRBD1 or TRBD2 may fit D (5 bases each). The ends were cut back, 1 base at V and 0 bases at J, with 10 bases in the middle. This CDR3 has 15 amino acids. Germline CDR1 is LGHNA and CDR2 is YNFKEQ. The CDR3 spells CASSQGAGSSYEQYF. The CDR3 region has the DNA TGTGCCAGCAGCCAAGGGGCAGGGAGCTCCTACGAGCAGTACTTC.

The chain carries TRBV5-4 and TRBJ1-1; TRBD1 aligns across 7 bases. CDR3 size: 13 residues. Per the germline V gene, CDR1 is SGHNT and CDR2 is YYREEE (reference sequence). J gave up 4 bases and V 3 bases, and 3 bases lay outside the gene matches. CDR3 amino acids: CASSSGGLTEAFF. CDR3 sequence (DNA): TGTGCCAGCAGCTCAGGGGGGCTCACTGAAGCTTTCTTT.